This T cell receptor beta chain was retrieved from a study of blood T cell repertoires in COVID-19. Study overall: Samples taken during acute and convalescent COVID-19 were collected in the United States, Italy and Spain. The analysed material was cDNA or gDNA that came from T cells, B-cell-depleted T cells, or PBMCs.

In the authors' methods: Amplification from reference gene primers served as the basis for estimated nucleated cell counts. The table came from immunoSEQ multiplex PCR; TCRdb's copy has only in-frame clones and leaves some out. The V and J calls and the clone size are those of that table, but D and trimming were determined from the DNA. Of about 66,000 clones in the sample, about 90% were seen once. Germline loops: CDR1 KGHDR, CDR2 SFDVKD. V was pared by 6 bases and J by 3 bases, with 13 bases between. This CDR3 has 14 amino acids. This TCR derives from a man in his 60s with acute or convalescent COVID-19. V gene TRBV24-1 combines with J gene TRBJ1-1, with D maybe TRBD1 (5 bases). The source material was peripheral blood. In DNA, the CDR3 is TGTGCCACCAGTTCCAGCAGGACACACACTGAAGCTTTCTTT. This codes for CATSSSRTHTEAFF.